One T cell receptor (beta chain) is described in this entry. How the authors handled the data: Researchers report that nucleated cell counts were estimated from reference gene primer amplification. The protocol was immunoSEQ multiplex PCR, while the TCRdb copy is restricted to in-frame clones and leaves out a portion. That table furnishes V, J and clone size, whereas the DNA furnished D and trimming. The sample holds some 240,000 clones, roughly nine tenths seen once. These data belong to a study of blood T cell repertoires in COVID-19. Study overall: Material from acute and convalescent COVID-19 was sourced from the United States, Italy and Spain.

Sequencing was performed on peripheral blood. This receptor was obtained from a man in his 60s who had recovered from COVID-19.

The CDR3 nucleotides are TGTGCCAGCAAGGCAGGGCCATATAGCACTGAAGCTTTCTTT. Residues: CASKAGPYSTEAFF. V and J are TRBV2 and TRBJ1-1; weak D call: TRBD1 (5 bases). Germline CDR1 and CDR2: SNHLY and FYNNEI. The CDR3 covers 14 residues. V was cut by 7 bases and J by 4 bases, with 16 bases left in between.